The following is a TCR beta chain sequence with its context. In the original processing: Amplification of reference gene primers provided the estimated nucleated cell counts. TCRdb keeps only in-frame clones here, not all; method: immunoSEQ multiplex PCR. V, J and clone size are those of that table, while D and trimming were read from the DNA. The profile shows 150,000 to 200,000 clones, roughly 87% of them singletons. Trimming stripped 9 bases from V and 9 bases from J, with 12 bases between. The germline V gene has CDR1 MNHEY and CDR2 SVGAGI. The CDR3 spans 12 residues. The data derive from a study of blood T cell repertoires in COVID-19. Study as a whole: Acute and convalescent COVID-19 specimens originated in the United States, Italy and Spain.

The rearrangement joins TRBV6-5 to TRBJ1-6, with D possibly being TRBD1 (5 bases). Sample: peripheral blood. This sequence originates from a woman aged 50 to 65 with acute or convalescent COVID-19. The CDR3 loop reads CASWGVGSPLHF. The CDR3 nucleotides are TGTGCCAGTTGGGGGGTTGGTTCACCCCTCCACTTT.